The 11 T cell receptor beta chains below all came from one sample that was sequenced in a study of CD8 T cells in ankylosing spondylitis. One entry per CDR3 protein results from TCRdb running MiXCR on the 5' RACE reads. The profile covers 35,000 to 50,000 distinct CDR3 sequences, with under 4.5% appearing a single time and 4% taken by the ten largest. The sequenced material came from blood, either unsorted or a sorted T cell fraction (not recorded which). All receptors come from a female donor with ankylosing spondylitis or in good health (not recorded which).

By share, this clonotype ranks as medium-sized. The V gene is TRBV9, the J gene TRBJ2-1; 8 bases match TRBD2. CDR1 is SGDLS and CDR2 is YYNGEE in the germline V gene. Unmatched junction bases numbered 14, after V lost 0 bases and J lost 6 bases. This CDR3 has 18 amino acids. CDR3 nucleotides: TGTGCCAGCAGCGTAGGGCCCCTCGACGGGGGGGCGGGCAATGAGCAGTTCTTC. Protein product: CASSVGPLDGGAGNEQFF.

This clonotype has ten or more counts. The CDR3 coding sequence is TGTGCCAGCAGCGTAGAGGACGGGCCGAGGGAGCATGGCTACACCTTC. This encodes CASSVEDGPREHGYTF. This rearrangement joins TRBV9 to TRBJ1-2; D remains unclear. The CDR3 is made up of 16 amino acids. The V end lost 0 bases, the J end lost 6 bases, and 18 bases lay between the germline ends. Germline V gene data show CDR1 as SGDLS and CDR2 as YYNGEE. Full variable domain (missing parts from reference TRBV9 and TRBJ1-2): DSGVTQTPKHLITATGQRVTLRCSPRSGDLSVYWYQQSLDQGLQFLIQYYNGEERAKGNILERFSAQQFPDLHSELNLSSLELGDSALYFCASSVEDGPREHGYTFGSGTRLTVV.

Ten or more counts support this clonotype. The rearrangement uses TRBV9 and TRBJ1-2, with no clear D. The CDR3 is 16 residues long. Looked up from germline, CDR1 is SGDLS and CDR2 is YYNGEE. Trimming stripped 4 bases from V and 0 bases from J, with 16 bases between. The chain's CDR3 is CASSPLEGRANYGYTF. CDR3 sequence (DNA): TGTGCCAGCAGCCCCTTGGAAGGACGGGCTAACTATGGCTACACCTTC.

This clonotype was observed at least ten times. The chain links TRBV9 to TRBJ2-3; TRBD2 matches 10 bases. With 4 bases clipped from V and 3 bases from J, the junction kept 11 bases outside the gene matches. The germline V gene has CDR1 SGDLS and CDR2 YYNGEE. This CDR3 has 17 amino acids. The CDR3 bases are TGTGCCAGCAGCCCCCGGGGGAGCGGGGGGGCAACAGATACGCAGTATTTT. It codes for CASSPRGSGGATDTQYF.

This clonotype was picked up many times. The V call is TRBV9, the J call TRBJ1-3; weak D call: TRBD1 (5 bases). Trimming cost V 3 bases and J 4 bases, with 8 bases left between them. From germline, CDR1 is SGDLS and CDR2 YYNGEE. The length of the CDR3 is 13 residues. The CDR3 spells CASSGGRGNTIYF. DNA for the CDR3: TGTGCCAGCAGCGGGGGGAGAGGAAACACCATATATTTT.

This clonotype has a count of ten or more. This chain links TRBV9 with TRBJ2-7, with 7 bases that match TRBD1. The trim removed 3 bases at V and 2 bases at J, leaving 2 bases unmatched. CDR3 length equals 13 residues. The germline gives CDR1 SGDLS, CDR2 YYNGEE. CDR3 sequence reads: CASSATGAYEQYF. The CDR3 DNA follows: TGTGCCAGCAGCGCAACAGGGGCCTACGAGCAGTACTTC.

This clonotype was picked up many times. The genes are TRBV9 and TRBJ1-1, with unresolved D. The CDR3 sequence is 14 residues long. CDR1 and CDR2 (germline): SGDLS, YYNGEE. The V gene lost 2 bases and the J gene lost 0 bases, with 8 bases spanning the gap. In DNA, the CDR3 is TGTGCCAGCAGCGTCGGACCACTGAACACTGAAGCTTTCTTT. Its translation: CASSVGPLNTEAFF.

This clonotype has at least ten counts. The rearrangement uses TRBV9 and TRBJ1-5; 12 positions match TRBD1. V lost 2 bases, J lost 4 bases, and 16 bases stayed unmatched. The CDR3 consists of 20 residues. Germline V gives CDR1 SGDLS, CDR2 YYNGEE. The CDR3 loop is CASSVNLTRDRGRRNQPQHF. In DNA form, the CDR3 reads TGTGCCAGCAGCGTCAACCTCACCCGGGACAGGGGGCGTCGGAATCAGCCCCAGCATTTT.

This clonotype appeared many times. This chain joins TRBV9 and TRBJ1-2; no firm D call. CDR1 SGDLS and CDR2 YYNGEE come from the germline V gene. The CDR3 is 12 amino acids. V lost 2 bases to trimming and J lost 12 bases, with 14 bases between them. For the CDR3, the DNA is TGTGCCAGCAGCGTGGTTGGGAGAGTCCACACCTTC. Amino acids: CASSVVGRVHTF.

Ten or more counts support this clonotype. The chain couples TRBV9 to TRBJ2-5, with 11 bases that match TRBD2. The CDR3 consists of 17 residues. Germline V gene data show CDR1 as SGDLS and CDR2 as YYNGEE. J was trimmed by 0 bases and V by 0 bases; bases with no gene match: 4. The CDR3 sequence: CASSVGTSGGYQETQYF. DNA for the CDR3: TGTGCCAGCAGCGTAGGTACTAGCGGGGGTTACCAAGAGACCCAGTACTTC.

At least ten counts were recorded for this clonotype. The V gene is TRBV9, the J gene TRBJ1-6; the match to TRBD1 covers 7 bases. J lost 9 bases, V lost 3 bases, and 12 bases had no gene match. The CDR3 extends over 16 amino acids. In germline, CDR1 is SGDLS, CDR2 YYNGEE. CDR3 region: CASSDSTRGLVSPLHF. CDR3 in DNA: TGTGCCAGCAGCGATAGTACAAGGGGGCTGGTTTCACCCCTCCACTTT.